The sample holds a few counts of the clone carrying this T cell receptor beta chain. Its antigen is currently unknown. The source of the sample is a study of beta chain features in type 1 diabetes. As every portion of the isolated RNA was reverse transcribed, the sequencing read expressed TCRB transcripts. Produced via immunoSEQ multiplex PCR; TCRdb's table is partial and in-frame only. The sample has about 110,000 clones, almost 40% seen once. The germline V gene has CDR1 GTSNPN and CDR2 SVGIG (reference sequence). The CDR3 length is 13 residues. Trimming pared 5 bases from V and 3 bases from J, leaving 13 bases between. Study conclusions and caveats: A PCR bias possibly favoring shorter templates would apply equally to patients and controls.

This sequence was found in a woman between 18 and 30 years old in good health. The sequenced material came from stem cell memory CD4+ T cells from blood. The chain carries TRBV30 and TRBJ2-5; D possibly corresponds to TRBD2 (5 bases). The CDR3 coding sequence is TGTGCCTGGGCTCTAACGGGGAAAGAGACCCAGTACTTC. It yields the protein CAWALTGKETQYF.